One and the same sample provided the 20 T cell receptor beta chains below, sequenced in a study of blood T cell repertoires in COVID-19. Using immunoSEQ multiplex PCR, the repertoire was profiled, and TCRdb retains in-frame clones only, with some absent. Among roughly 160,000 clones, about 88% were seen once, and the ten largest hold 25% to 30%. Sequenced: peripheral blood. Source of these receptors: a man in his sixties with acute or convalescent COVID-19.

The sample holds one count of this clone. The J gene is TRBJ1-5, the V gene TRBV29-1; TRBD1 matches 7 bases. Germline CDR1 is SQVTM and CDR2 is ANQGSEA. V lost 3 bases, J lost 5 bases, and 4 bases stayed unmatched. The CDR3 totals 13 residues. This CDR3 reads CSVEGQWDQPQHF. The CDR3 DNA is TGCAGCGTTGAGGGACAGTGGGATCAGCCCCAGCATTTT.

At least ten counts were recorded for this clone. This chain uses TRBV10-3 with TRBJ2-2, with TRBD2 matching over 9 bases. V shed 4 bases and J 1 base; nucleotides not matched to a gene: 7. The length of the CDR3 is 17 residues. Germline CDR1 reads ENHRY; CDR2 reads SYGVKD. CDR3 residues: CAISGPISGGNTGELFF. The CDR3 bases are TGTGCCATCAGTGGGCCGATTAGCGGGGGGAACACCGGGGAGCTGTTTTTT.

V is TRBV3-1 (or the pseudogene TRBV3-2) and J is TRBJ2-2; 8 bases are shared with TRBD1. The germline CDR1 and CDR2 sequences are LGHDT and YNNKEL (reference sequence). This CDR3 region has 20 residues. Unmatched junction bases numbered 21, after V lost 2 bases and J lost 7 bases. The CDR3 reads CASSQRQGPFGVTVGGELFF. CDR3 bases: TGTGCCAGCAGCCAACGACAGGGGCCCTTTGGCGTCACGGTAGGCGGGGAGCTGTTTTTT.

The chain employs TRBV18 and TRBJ1-2; a possible D gene is TRBD1 (5 bases). V dropped 3 bases and J dropped 8 bases, with 13 bases sitting between them. CDR3 length: 13 amino acids. Germline V lookup: CDR1 KGHSH, CDR2 LQKENI. CDR3 residues: CASSPVQQEGYTF. DNA for the CDR3: TGTGCCAGCTCACCCGTTCAACAGGAAGGCTACACCTTC. The variable domain in full, with the rest retrieved from reference TRBV18 and TRBJ1-2, is NAGVMQNPRHLVRRRGQEARLRCSPMKGHSHVYWYRQLPEEGLKFMVYLQKENIIDESGMPKERFSAEFPKEGPSILRIQQVVRGDSAAYFCASSPVQQEGYTFGSGTRLTVV.

The rearrangement joins TRBV2 to TRBJ2-2; weak D call: TRBD2 (5 bases). The V end lost 8 bases, the J end lost 4 bases, and 17 bases lay between the germline ends. CDR1 is SNHLY and CDR2 is FYNNEI in the germline V gene. This CDR3 spans 15 amino acids. The CDR3 here is CASQRASGGTGELFF. The CDR3 region has the DNA TGTGCCAGCCAGAGGGCATCCGGCGGCACCGGGGAGCTGTTTTTT.

This chain joins TRBV30 and TRBJ1-5; 9 bases align to TRBD1. Germline assignment: CDR1 GTSNPN and CDR2 SVGIG (reference sequence). J gave up 4 bases and V 4 bases, and 2 bases lay outside the gene matches. This CDR3 has 13 residues. The CDR3 DNA reads TGTGCCTGGACCGGGACAGGGAATCAGCCCCAGCATTTT. It encodes CAWTGTGNQPQHF.

The chain is built from TRBV19 and TRBJ1-5; 7 bases align to TRBD1. Losses at the gene ends were 1 base for V and 7 bases for J; bases not matched to a gene: 7. The CDR3 consists of 15 residues. CDR1 is LNHDA, CDR2 SQIVND, per germline (reference sequence). Written as DNA, the CDR3 is TGTGCCAGTAGTATAGGAGGGGGCGGAGGACAGCCCCAGCATTTT. It encodes CASSIGGGGGQPQHF.

The chain recombines TRBV3-1 (or the pseudogene TRBV3-2) with TRBJ1-1; a possible D gene is TRBD1 (6 bases). This CDR3 spans 16 amino acids. Germline values: CDR1 LGHDT, CDR2 YNNKEL (reference sequence). The V gene lost 0 bases and the J gene lost 5 bases, with 16 bases spanning the gap. CDR3 region: CASSQEMPGGPTEAFF. CDR3 nucleotides: TGTGCCAGCAGCCAAGAAATGCCCGGGGGGCCAACTGAAGCTTTCTTT.

The rearrangement uses TRBV7-9 and TRBJ1-1; D remains ambiguous. This CDR3 has 14 amino acids. CDR1 and CDR2 (germline): SEHNR, FQNEAQ (reference sequence). Trimming took off 5 bases at V and 1 base at J, with 11 bases between the two ends. The CDR3 nucleotides are TGTGCCAGCAGCACCGGGATTTCGAACACTGAAGCTTTCTTT. Translating gives CASSTGISNTEAFF.

The chain has TRBV5-1 and TRBJ1-2; 7 positions agree with TRBD1. The CDR3 consists of 14 residues. CDR1 and CDR2 from the germline V gene are SGHRS and YFSETQ. Trimming cost V 4 bases and J 4 bases; bases outside gene matches: 7. This CDR3 reads CASSAQQGGYGYTF. The CDR3 DNA is TGCGCCAGCAGCGCCCAGCAGGGGGGCTATGGCTACACCTTC.

The chain joins TRBV19 to TRBJ1-6, with D possibly matching TRBD1 (6 bases). The V and J ends lost 9 bases and 13 bases respectively, with 19 bases between them. The germline gives CDR1 LNHDA, CDR2 SQIVND (reference sequence). There are 13 residues in the CDR3. The CDR3 DNA is TGTGCCAGCCGTATGTCAGGGGCCGGTCCCCTCCACTTT. It encodes CASRMSGAGPLHF.

The V and J genes are TRBV7-9 and TRBJ1-1; D is uncertain. This CDR3 is 12 amino acids long. Looked up from germline, CDR1 is SEHNR and CDR2 is FQNEAQ (reference sequence). V lost 2 bases and J lost 7, with 8 bases in between. CDR3 in amino acids: CASSLPSLEAFF. In nucleotides, the CDR3 is TGTGCCAGCAGCTTACCCTCCCTTGAAGCTTTCTTT.

CDR3 in DNA: TGTGCCTCGGGACAGGCGGTTATCGGGGAGCTGTTTTTT. Translating it yields CASGQAVIGELFF. This rearrangement joins TRBV30 to TRBJ2-2; 8 bases align to TRBD1. With V trimmed by 7 bases and J by 7 bases, 8 bases remained unmatched. This CDR3 is 13 amino acids long. Germline-derived CDR1 and CDR2 are GTSNPN and SVGIG (reference sequence).

The V and J genes are TRBV20-1 and TRBJ1-2, with D possibly matching TRBD1 (6 bases). Between the trimmed V and J ends, which lost 5 bases and 6 bases, there was a span of 10 bases. The CDR3 totals 11 residues. From germline, CDR1 is DFQATT and CDR2 SNEGSKA (reference sequence). The CDR3 is CSAVRQDGYTF. The CDR3 DNA is TGCAGTGCTGTTCGACAGGATGGCTACACCTTC.

V usage is TRBV24-1 and J usage is TRBJ2-7, with 9 bases identical to TRBD1. Germline V gives CDR1 KGHDR, CDR2 SFDVKD. This CDR3 spans 15 amino acids. V lost 10 bases to trimming and J lost 5 bases; unmatched junction nucleotides: 14. The CDR3 is CATVTGGRVPNEQYF. CDR3 nucleotides: TGTGCCACTGTAACAGGGGGCCGCGTCCCCAACGAGCAGTACTTC.

This chain connects TRBV28 to TRBJ1-1; 9 nucleotides agree with TRBD1. V lost 6 bases to trimming and J lost 4 bases; unmatched junction nucleotides: 6. The CDR3 totals 14 residues. Per germline, CDR1 MDHEN and CDR2 SYDVKM. CDR3 amino acids: CASSRGTGTTEAFF. CDR3 nucleotide sequence: TGTGCCAGCAGCCGTGGGACAGGGACCACTGAAGCTTTCTTT.

The CDR3 loop reads CAISESPESGYTF. The CDR3 DNA reads TGTGCCATCAGTGAGTCCCCGGAGAGCGGCTACACCTTC. The genes are TRBV10-3 and TRBJ1-2; no clear D gene. The CDR3 covers 13 residues. V was shortened by 0 bases and J by 8 bases, with 10 bases between the two germline ends. Germline V lookup: CDR1 ENHRY, CDR2 SYGVKD.

The rearrangement links TRBV6-1 to TRBJ1-1; no clear D gene. V was shortened by 0 bases and J by 1 base, with 3 bases between the two germline ends. This CDR3 is built from 13 residues. Germline-derived CDR1 and CDR2 are MNHNS and SASEGT. The CDR3 nucleotides read TGTGCCAGCAGTGAAGCTCGGAACACTGAAGCTTTCTTT. Its translation is CASSEARNTEAFF.

The chain employs TRBV19 and TRBJ2-7; 12 bases match TRBD1. This CDR3 has 16 residues. Germline values: CDR1 LNHDA, CDR2 SQIVND (reference sequence). V shed 3 bases and J 5 bases; nucleotides not matched to a gene: 8. CDR3 sequence reads: CASSMAGTGGVNEQYF. The CDR3 DNA reads TGTGCCAGTAGTATGGCCGGGACAGGGGGCGTGAACGAGCAGTACTTC.

This clone was seen just once. V and J are TRBV11-2 and TRBJ2-5, with D tentatively TRBD2 (6 bases). CDR1 is SGHAT, CDR2 FQNNGV, per germline. This CDR3 region has 15 residues. Trimming left V 0 bases short and J 5 bases short, with 13 bases between. This CDR3 reads CASSLEWEEGETQYF. CDR3 in DNA: TGTGCCAGCAGCTTAGAGTGGGAGGAGGGGGAGACCCAGTACTTC.